Included here is one T cell receptor beta chain sequence, with context. Germline V lookup: CDR1 SQVTM, CDR2 ANQGSEA. CDR3 size: 17 residues. The V segment lost 4 bases and the J segment 4 bases; nucleotides outside the gene matches: 15. These data are taken from a study of T cells after yellow fever vaccination. TCRdb re-analysed the 5' RACE reads in MiXCR, keeping a single row per CDR3 protein. Of about 300,000 distinct CDR3 sequences listed, around 6.8% were seen once; the top ten hold roughly a sixth. This rearrangement joins TRBV29-1 to TRBJ2-1; TRBD2 matches at 8 bases. The sequence was obtained from a man younger than 30 who received the YFV17D yellow fever vaccine. Source: PBMCs, taken around 45 days after the first yellow fever vaccination. The CDR3 region has the DNA TGCAGCGTTGTACCCCTGGCTACCGGGACTAGGTACAATGAGCAGTTCTTC. Its translation is CSVVPLATGTRYNEQFF.